These 10 T cell receptor beta chains were sequenced from one sample in a study of PD-L1 blockade in urothelial cancer. Time point specified: pretreatment peripheral blood. The table came from immunoSEQ multiplex PCR; TCRdb's copy has only in-frame clones and leaves some out. This table has roughly 45,000 clones, 75% to 85% appearing once. Sequenced here: PBMCs, sampled around atezolizumab (anti-PD-L1) treatment. Receptors were obtained from a man in his 60s with urothelial cancer.

The chain recombines TRBV28 with TRBJ1-2; 8 nucleotides agree with TRBD1. Germline CDR1 reads MDHEN; CDR2 reads SYDVKM. V shed 6 bases and J 7 bases; nucleotides not matched to a gene: 13. This CDR3 contains 15 residues. Here the CDR3 reads CASRGTGTGRGGYTF. Here the CDR3 DNA reads TGTGCCAGCAGGGGGACCGGGACAGGAAGGGGTGGCTACACCTTC.

The chain employs TRBV29-1 and TRBJ1-3; D is ambiguous. Germline V gene lookup returns CDR1 SQVTM and CDR2 ANQGSEA. Trimming took off 3 bases at V and 0 bases at J, with 9 bases between the two ends. This CDR3 has 14 residues. The CDR3: CSVDRRDSGNTIYF. CDR3 sequence (DNA): TGCAGCGTTGACCGCCGGGACTCTGGAAACACCATATATTTT.

This clone turned up a few times. The chain employs TRBV27 and TRBJ2-3; 14 bases line up with TRBD2. J gave up 5 bases and V 5 bases, and 6 bases lay outside the gene matches. The CDR3 runs 16 residues. Germline values: CDR1 MNHEY, CDR2 SMNVEV (reference sequence). The CDR3 DNA is TGTGCCAGCAGTATCGGACTAGCGGGGGGTGAAGATACGCAGTATTTT. It codes for CASSIGLAGGEDTQYF.

J is TRBJ2-1 and V is TRBV30; possible D gene TRBD1, 5 bases. CDR3 length: 15 residues. Germline lookup yields CDR1 GTSNPN and CDR2 SVGIG (reference sequence). Trimming removed 1 base from V and 7 bases from J, with 17 bases in between. The CDR3 nucleotides read TGTGCCTGGAGTGATCCAGGGATAATTTTTAATGAGCAGTTCTTC. The encoded protein is CAWSDPGIIFNEQFF.

The V gene is TRBV29-1, the J gene TRBJ2-7; 8 positions match TRBD1. Germline-derived CDR1 and CDR2 are SQVTM and ANQGSEA. V dropped 4 bases and J dropped 4; count of bases not matched to a gene: 12. This CDR3 spans 15 amino acids. CDR3 protein: CSVGVGQVGSYEQYF. In DNA, the CDR3 is TGCAGCGTTGGAGTGGGACAGGTGGGTTCGTACGAGCAGTACTTC.

This chain joins TRBV11-2 and TRBJ1-1, with unresolved D. This CDR3 is built from 13 residues. The V end lost 3 bases, the J end lost 7 bases, and 12 bases lay between the germline ends. The germline CDR1 and CDR2 sequences are SGHAT and FQNNGV. The CDR3 DNA follows: TGTGCCAGCAGCTTCGACAAAACATATGAAGCTTTCTTT. Translating it yields CASSFDKTYEAFF.

The chain uses TRBV28 and TRBJ2-5, with 8 bases lining up with TRBD1. The germline V gene has CDR1 MDHEN and CDR2 SYDVKM. V trimming: 3 bases; J trimming: 5 bases; junction bases outside the gene matches: 8. The CDR3 runs to 15 residues. The CDR3 sequence: CASSFGAGGSETQYF. The CDR3 DNA is TGTGCCAGCAGTTTTGGGGCAGGGGGCAGCGAGACCCAGTACTTC.

This chain links TRBV27 with TRBJ2-7, with 7 bases that match TRBD2. This CDR3 comprises 12 residues. Germline V lookup: CDR1 MNHEY, CDR2 SMNVEV (reference sequence). Trimming cost V 4 bases and J 5 bases; bases outside gene matches: 2. CDR3: CASSWGGNEQYF. The CDR3, as DNA: TGTGCCAGCAGTTGGGGGGGTAACGAGCAGTACTTC.

V and J are TRBV7-2 and TRBJ1-1, with D possibly TRBD1 on 5 matching bases. The CDR3 contains 15 residues. The germline V gene has CDR1 SGHTA and CDR2 FQGNSA. V lost 5 bases and J 0 bases, leaving 13 bases between the germline ends. CDR3 protein: CASSPQTDLNTEAFF. CDR3 coding DNA: TGTGCCAGCAGCCCACAGACAGATCTGAACACTGAAGCTTTCTTT.

The chain carries TRBV19 and TRBJ1-4; D is possibly TRBD1 (5 bases). The CDR3 length is 12 residues. Trimming cost V 6 bases and J 8 bases, with 10 bases left between them. Germline lookup yields CDR1 LNHDA and CDR2 SQIVND (reference sequence). The CDR3 DNA follows: TGTGCCAGTAGCCAGGGTTTCGAAAAACTGTTTTTT. Amino acids: CASSQGFEKLFF.